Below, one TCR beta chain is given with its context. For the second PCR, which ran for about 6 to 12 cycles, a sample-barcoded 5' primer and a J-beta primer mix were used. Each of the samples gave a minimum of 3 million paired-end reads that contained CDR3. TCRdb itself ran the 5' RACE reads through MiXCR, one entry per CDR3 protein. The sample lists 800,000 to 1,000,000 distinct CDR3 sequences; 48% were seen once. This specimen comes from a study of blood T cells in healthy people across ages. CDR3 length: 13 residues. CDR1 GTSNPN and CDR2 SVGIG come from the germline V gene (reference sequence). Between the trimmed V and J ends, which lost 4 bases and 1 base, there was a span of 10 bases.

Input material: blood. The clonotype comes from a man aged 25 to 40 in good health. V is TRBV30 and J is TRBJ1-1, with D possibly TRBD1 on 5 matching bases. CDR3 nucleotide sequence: TGTGCCTGGAAAGGGGTCACGAACACTGAAGCTTTCTTT. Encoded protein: CAWKGVTNTEAFF.